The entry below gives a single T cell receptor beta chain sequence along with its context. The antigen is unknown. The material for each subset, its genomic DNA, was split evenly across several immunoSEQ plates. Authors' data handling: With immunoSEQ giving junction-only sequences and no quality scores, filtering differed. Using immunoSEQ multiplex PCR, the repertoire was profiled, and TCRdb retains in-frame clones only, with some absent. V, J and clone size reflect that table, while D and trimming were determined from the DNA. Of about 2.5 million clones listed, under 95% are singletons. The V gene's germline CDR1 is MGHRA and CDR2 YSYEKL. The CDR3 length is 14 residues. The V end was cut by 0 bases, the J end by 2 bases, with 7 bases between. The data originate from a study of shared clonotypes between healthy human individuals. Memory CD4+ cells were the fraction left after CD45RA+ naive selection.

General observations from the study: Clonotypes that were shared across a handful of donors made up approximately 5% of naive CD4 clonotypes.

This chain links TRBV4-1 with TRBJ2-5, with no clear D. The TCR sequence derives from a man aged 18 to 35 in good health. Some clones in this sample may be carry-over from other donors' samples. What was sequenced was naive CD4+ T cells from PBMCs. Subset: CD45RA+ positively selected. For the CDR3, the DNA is TGCGCCAGCAGCCAAGATTCGATTCAAGAGACCCAGTACTTC. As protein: CASSQDSIQETQYF.